This record covers a single TCR beta chain. The CDR3 length is 19 residues. V shed 0 bases and J 0 bases; nucleotides not matched to a gene: 9. CDR1 and CDR2 (germline): KGHSH, LQKENI. The data were taken from a study of blood T cell repertoires in COVID-19. At the level of the study: Recovered status in Cohort 3 required two negative PCRs, clearance, or symptom resolution. Sources were T cells, B-cell-depleted T cells, or PBMCs; the material itself was cDNA or gDNA.

The study recruited people aged 18 to 89 years across roughly 23 US areas. In the original processing: Amplification of reference gene primers provided the estimated nucleated cell counts. Using immunoSEQ multiplex PCR, the repertoire was profiled, and TCRdb retains in-frame clones only, with some absent. V, J and clone size are those of that table, while D and trimming were read from the DNA. Here the sample spans about 210,000 clones, around 86% being singletons. This clonotype originated in a young man in a cohort exposed to, infected with or recovered from COVID-19 (not recorded which). Material for sequencing was PBMCs or T cells enriched from blood (not recorded which). The chain links TRBV18 to TRBJ2-5; 11 nucleotides align to TRBD2. CDR3 loop: CASSPPVLAGGPDQETQYF. DNA of the CDR3: TGTGCCAGCTCACCACCGGTTTTAGCGGGAGGGCCTGACCAAGAGACCCAGTACTTC.